The entry below gives a single TCR beta chain sequence along with its context. Its specific antigen is unknown. Per-nucleotide qualities are absent, and no much larger clonotype sits a single base away. In total, 630 or so healthy bone marrow donors made up the cohort. At the time of sampling, every cohort member was nominally healthy, though immune exposures that went unrecorded were likely present. The donor tested CMV seronegative and was one of the 352 seronegative cohort members. A peripheral blood sample was collected from each donor, and TCR beta sequencing was performed on peripheral blood mononuclear cells. Genomic DNA was extracted from the blood cell samples with the Qiagen DNeasy Blood Extraction Kit. Library creation used the immunoSEQ multiplex PCR assay. The multiplex PCR relied on a mix of 60 forward primers for TCR Vbeta segments and 13 reverse primers for TCR Jbeta segments. Amplification of the CDR3 region of rearranged TCR beta genes was performed with a multiplex PCR assay on genomic DNA. The amplified TCR beta libraries were sequenced on the Illumina HiSeq System as 87-base-pair reads. As for the authors' bioinformatics: Across the 500 to 850 repertoires, a later analysis counted approximately 75 million unique TCR beta chains, roughly 11 million of which were shared by at least two donors. Raw reads were error-corrected and collapsed into unique sequences with a nearest-neighbor algorithm that merged closely related sequences to remove PCR and sequencing errors. CDR3 sequences were aligned to IMGT reference sequences to assign V, D and J gene segments. For a sequence to be retained, a match of at least six nucleotides to both a V gene segment and a J gene segment was required. A rearrangement counted as productive if the CDR3 had no stop codons and remained in frame with V and J, and every other rearrangement counted as non-productive. Following IMGT convention, CDR3 was defined as the stretch from the second conserved V-encoded cysteine up to the conserved J-encoded phenylalanine. Sequences without an unambiguous match to a single V gene segment were excluded from the earlier analysis of approximately 560 of the donors. In an earlier analysis of around 600 of the donors, V segments were called functional above 56.7% productive rearrangements and were called segregating when the between-donor standard deviation exceeded 5%. A statistical classification framework was built to diagnose cytomegalovirus status from the catalog of TCR beta chain sequences. In a later analysis, V and J genes were assigned by comparing TCR nucleotide sequences against IMGT/GENE-DB human TR gene sequences. The TCRdist pipeline was used in a later analysis to assign CDR3 sequences and most-parsimonious VDJ recombination scenarios. In a later analysis, each TCR beta chain was defined by its CDR3 amino acid sequence together with its V-gene family, and reads lacking a unique V-gene family were excluded. A later analysis removed roughly 590 highly shared, low-generation-probability nucleotide sequences to deal with suspected cross-contamination and a sequencing artifact. For each public chain, a later analysis derived a clonal expansion index from normalized ranks of inferred template counts within each repertoire. In a later analysis, generation probabilities were computed using a VDJ recombination model fitted to out-of-frame rearrangements, and the results were checked against IGoR. Hypergeometric tests were used in a later analysis to score TCR-TCR, TCR-HLA and TCR-CMV co-occurrence, with a repertoire-size bias correction applied to the TCR pairs. To estimate false discovery rates, a later analysis permuted the HLA or CMV assignments 20 times. A later analysis grouped co-occurring TCRs with DBSCAN, adding TCRdist sequence similarity when clustering within HLA-allele-positive subsets. Repertoires with fewer than 30,000 or more than 120,000 public chains were left out of co-occurrence clustering, as were five repertoires with anomalous nucleotide sharing. Drawn from immuneACCESS, this table holds only the in-frame rearrangements with V and J called that TCRdb kept. Clones are partly lost; checked studies trace under half to an unresolved V gene and leave the rest unexplained. D and trimming were read from the DNA, whereas the V and J calls and clone size are those reported in that table. This sample gives approximately 280,000 clones in total; around nine tenths of them show up just once. Jointly, the top ten make up 2% to 3% of the sample.

This sample is part of a study of cytomegalovirus exposure and HLA in healthy donors (dated by TCRdb to about 2017). With regard to the full study: In an earlier analysis of under 750 of the donors, 276 Gb of sequence data and approximately 120 million unique TCR beta sequences from 150 million to 200 million T cells were reported. Across some 400 genotyped donors of the cohort, an average of approximately 240,000 unique TCR beta nucleotide sequences per donor were sequenced, and roughly 20% of those sequences were non-productive. To predict cytomegalovirus infection status, the study brought together high-throughput TCR immunosequencing, statistical association of individual TCRs with disease status, and machine learning. The genetic ancestry cluster associated with self-reported Caucasian donors included over 80% of the 398 genotyped donors. Donor age, sex, ethnicity and CMV serostatus were compiled together with the repertoire data. An early release covering 500 to 750 HLA-typed donors comprised roughly 300 gigabases of sequencing data and tens of millions of unique TCR sequences. An earlier analysis of more than 450 of the donors used high-throughput TCR beta sequencing to judge whether each TCR beta V gene segment behaved as functional or pseudogenic. The T cell repertoires of about 700 subjects were profiled by immunosequencing and related to cytomegalovirus serostatus. Along with the approximately 650-subject first cohort, a separate validation cohort of over a hundred different subjects was used. Genome-wide SNP genotypes for about three fifths of the roughly 670 donors were used in a later genetic analysis, which treated that subset as a discovery cohort. The aim of the study was to test whether cataloging public T cell receptors could identify signatures of past pathogen exposure. A later analysis re-analyzed previously published TCR beta repertoires from approximately 670 donors and added high-resolution HLA genotyping to study TCR occurrence patterns. The later analysis used no new phenotypic data to find candidate immune exposures, relying instead on TCR beta sequences and their occurrence across donors. Both class I and class II loci were covered by HLA typing, at four-digit resolution. Every repertoire in the discovery cohort had been generated on one and the same sequencing platform. Typing coverage varied by locus: roughly 629-640 donors for A, B, C, DRB1 and DQB1; roughly 520 for DQA1; around 610 for DPA1; approximately 470 for DPB1. A handful of DR-DQ haplotypes were handled as single units for association and clustering because linkage in the cohort was strong. What the research found in general, with its limitations: In a later analysis, the rate of TCR association differed among HLA loci, with DRB1 alleles having the most associated TCRs and HLA-C alleles having the fewest. Because some donors lacked HLA typing at each locus, the association tests relied only on the typed subset. Broadly in line with IMGT annotations, most TCR beta V segments showed up in productive rearrangements about 87% or about 30% of the time in an earlier analysis of under 700 of the donors. Most CMV-associated TCR beta chains appeared to be HLA-restricted in a later analysis, and the HLA associations seemed to be driven largely by CMV exposure. Assigning TCR associations to individual alleles was difficult when HLA alleles, especially DR and DQ, strongly co-occurred. A cluster of highly shared sequence variants was judged likely to represent a technical artifact of the sequencing pipeline. Correlated functional status among segregating V segments might reflect linkage disequilibrium, but an unknown experimental factor could not be ruled out. The only immune exposure information available for the cohort was CMV serostatus. Some IMGT-functional V segments, including TRBV6-2 and TRBV6-3, could not be told apart with the 87-base-pair reads, so those segments were excluded. The authors suggested that the approach could potentially be generalized to other disease states and immunological phenotypes. A later analysis found that HLA-associated TCR beta chains were more clonally expanded and had lower generation probabilities than equally common non-associated chains. The earlier analysis of 587 of the donors excluded roughly 16 rarely observed V segments, including chromosome 9 orphons, because counts were too low. Cytomegalovirus status was reported to be diagnosed by the classifier with high specificity and sensitivity in both the original and validation cohorts. Only TCR beta chains were sequenced in this cohort, and the absence of alpha or paired-chain data limited detectable features. At a false discovery rate of 0.05, a later analysis linked some 18,000 TCR beta sequences to specific HLA alleles. According to a later genetic analysis, donors in an Asian-associated ancestry cluster had fewer N-insertions in productive TCRs than the approximately 700-donor mean. A few of the identified cytomegalovirus-associated TCR beta chains were confirmed in vitro to be specific for cytomegalovirus antigens. A further reported finding was that TCR beta sequences accurately predicted the HLA-A and HLA-B alleles for most subjects in the first cohort. The study gave a list of some 150 TCR beta chains associated with cytomegalovirus. An association between a missense DCLRE1C variant and V-gene and J-gene trimming of TCR beta chains was found in a later genetic analysis and replicated in an independent cohort. According to a later analysis, parvovirus B19, influenza, CMV and Epstein-Barr virus appeared linked to several top co-occurrence clusters. The presence/absence analyses assumed that sequencing depth was roughly uniform across donors, and that assumption may not be true. Most TCR sequences were seen in very few donors, while some public TCRs were found in many individuals.

The germline V gene gives CDR1 as SNHLY and CDR2 as FYNNEI. Compared with germline, V lacks 6 bases and J lacks 4 bases; bases without a gene match: 3. Its CDR3 holds 14 amino acids, cysteine through phenylalanine. This entry keeps only the CDR3 DNA: 42 bases, framed from base 1. The sequence was collected from a woman aged 18-35 years in good health and CMV-seronegative. The chain couples TRBV2 to TRBJ1-5, with 10 bases in between that match TRBD1. Specimen: PBMCs. The DNA sequence is as follows: TGTGCCAGCAGAGGGACAGGGGATAATCAGCCCCAGCATTTT. It translates to CASRGTGDNQPQHF.